The T cell receptor (beta chain) under discussion was sequenced for a study of PD-1 blockade in classical Hodgkin lymphoma. In every patient, relapse followed autologous stem cell transplantation, while exposure to brentuximab vedotin differed. Relapsed/refractory classical Hodgkin lymphoma patients had complete, partial or progressive responses. Trimming stripped 0 bases from V and 10 bases from J, with 10 bases between. CDR1 and CDR2 from the germline V gene are LNHDA and SQIVND (reference sequence). The CDR3 is 14 amino acids. Broader study findings: Significantly greater TCR diversity emerged by C4D1 in CD4+ cells but not CD8+ cells. Complete responders started with a diversity level that resembled newly diagnosed patients at baseline.

Clones were sequenced by immunoSEQ multiplex PCR, and TCRdb holds only the in-frame ones, with some missing. The table shows about 24,000 clones, with 69% occurring only once. As regards this clone: Its target is not known.

The sequence was collected from a human donor with classical Hodgkin lymphoma. The chain has TRBV19 and TRBJ1-6; D is uncertain. The sequenced sample was peripheral blood mononuclear cells (PBMCs), obtained at baseline. The CDR3 DNA is TGTGCCAGTAGTATAGACTTTGGCGGGTCACCCCTCCACTTT. Residues: CASSIDFGGSPLHF.